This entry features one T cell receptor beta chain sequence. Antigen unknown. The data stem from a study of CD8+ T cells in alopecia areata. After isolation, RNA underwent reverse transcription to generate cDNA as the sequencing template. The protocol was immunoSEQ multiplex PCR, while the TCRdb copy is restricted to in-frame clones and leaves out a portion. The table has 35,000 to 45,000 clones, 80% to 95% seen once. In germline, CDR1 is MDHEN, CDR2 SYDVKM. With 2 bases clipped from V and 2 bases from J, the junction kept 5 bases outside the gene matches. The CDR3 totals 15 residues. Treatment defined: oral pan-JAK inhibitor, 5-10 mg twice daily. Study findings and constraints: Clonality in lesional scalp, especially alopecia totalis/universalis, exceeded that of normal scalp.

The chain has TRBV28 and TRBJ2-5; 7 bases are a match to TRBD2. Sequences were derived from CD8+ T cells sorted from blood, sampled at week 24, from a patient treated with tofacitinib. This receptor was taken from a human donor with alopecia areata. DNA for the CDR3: TGTGCCAGCAGTTTACTAGCGGAATCGCAAGAGACCCAGTACTTC. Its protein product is CASSLLAESQETQYF.